These 15 T cell receptor beta chains originate from one sample sequenced in a study of T cell changes during pregnancy in multiple sclerosis (dated by TCRdb to the late 2010s). Libraries were prepared through the immunoSEQ multiplex PCR assay. In TCRdb, the immuneACCESS table is reduced to in-frame sequences with V and J assigned. These tables do not hold every clone; where another copy was compared, an unresolved V gene accounts for under half, and the others remain unexplained. Present in this sample are about 68,000 clones, 90% of which were seen just once. The ten largest account for 1.5% of the sample. Sequencing used peripheral blood, obtained in the third trimester of pregnancy. The receptors stem from a female donor with multiple sclerosis, enrolled in a pregnancy study.

This clone was found once. This chain connects TRBV9 to TRBJ1-6, with TRBD1 identical over 8 bases. V trimming: 3 bases; J trimming: 3 bases; junction bases outside the gene matches: 5. Germline V gene lookup returns CDR1 SGDLS and CDR2 YYNGEE. The CDR3 is 16 amino acids. CDR3 sequence (DNA): TGTGCCAGCAGCGAGGGGGACAGGTACTATAATTCACCCCTCCACTTT. It translates to CASSEGDRYYNSPLHF.

The chain employs TRBV30 and TRBJ2-7; 8 nucleotides line up with TRBD1. The CDR3 covers 14 residues. Looked up from germline, CDR1 is GTSNPN and CDR2 is SVGIG (reference sequence). Trimming took 2 bases from V and 3 from J; bases not matched to a gene: 6. DNA of the CDR3: TGTGCCTGGAGTTTCGCAGGGGGCGGCTACGAGCAGTACTTC. Its translation is CAWSFAGGGYEQYF.

This chain joins TRBV23-1 and TRBJ1-5; possibly TRBD1 for D (6 bases). TRBV23-1 has ORF status, its function being uncertain. Trimming removed 9 bases from V and 0 bases from J, with 18 bases in between. The CDR3 sequence is 16 residues long. The CDR3 loop is CASHGRDTFSNQPQHF. In DNA form, the CDR3 reads TGCGCCAGTCATGGCAGGGACACTTTTAGCAATCAGCCCCAGCATTTT.

This chain uses TRBV19 with TRBJ1-3; D is unclear. Trimming left V 5 bases short and J 2 bases short, with 13 bases between. This CDR3 is 15 amino acids long. Germline CDR1 reads LNHDA; CDR2 reads SQIVND (reference sequence). CDR3 bases: TGTGCCAGTAGTTTCCAGGCCGTGGCTGGAAACACCATATATTTT. Translation gives CASSFQAVAGNTIYF.

The V call is TRBV9, the J call TRBJ2-1; perhaps TRBD1 as D (6 bases). Germline lookup yields CDR1 SGDLS and CDR2 YYNGEE. Trimming removed 2 bases from V and 8 bases from J, with 26 bases in between. The CDR3 runs to 18 residues. The CDR3 here is CASSVQTQGGAFYDEQFF. The CDR3 DNA reads TGTGCCAGCAGCGTCCAAACACAGGGTGGAGCGTTTTACGATGAGCAGTTCTTC.

This chain connects TRBV19 to TRBJ1-4; 7 bases align to TRBD1. V trimming: 5 bases; J trimming: 8 bases; junction bases outside the gene matches: 11. Germline V gene sequence: CDR1 LNHDA, CDR2 SQIVND (reference sequence). CDR3 length equals 15 residues. The CDR3 sequence: CASSESDRRWEKLFF. CDR3 in DNA: TGTGCCAGTAGTGAATCGGACAGGCGGTGGGAAAAACTGTTTTTT. The entire variable domain, with the rest obtained from reference TRBV19 and TRBJ1-4, is as follows: DGGITQSPKYLFRKEGQNVTLSCEQNLNHDAMYWYRQDPGQGLRLIYYSQIVNDFQKGDIAEGYSVSREKKESFPLTVTSAQKNPTAFYLCASSESDRRWEKLFFGSGTQLSVL.

The gene calls are TRBV19 and TRBJ1-1; TRBD1 agrees at 10 bases. V lost 4 bases to trimming and J lost 4 bases; unmatched junction nucleotides: 3. The CDR3 has 14 residues. Germline CDR1 is LNHDA and CDR2 is SQIVND (reference sequence). The CDR3 DNA follows: TGTGCCAGTAGTAGGGACAGGGGCGGCACTGAAGCTTTCTTT. Its protein is CASSRDRGGTEAFF.

The gene calls are TRBV4-2 and TRBJ2-2, with TRBD2 matching over 13 bases. The length of the CDR3 is 18 residues. Germline V lookup: CDR1 LGHNA, CDR2 YNFKEQ. Germline trimming cut 0 bases from V and 4 bases from J; bases unmatched to any gene: 5. The CDR3 region is CASSQERTSGRATGELFF. The CDR3 DNA reads as TGTGCCAGCAGCCAAGAAAGAACTAGCGGGAGGGCCACCGGGGAGCTGTTTTTT.

This rearrangement joins TRBV29-1 to TRBJ2-5, with D hard to call. Germline V CDR1 and CDR2: SQVTM, ANQGSEA. Trimming left V 0 bases short and J 5 bases short, with 13 bases between. The CDR3 covers 14 residues. The DNA of the CDR3 is TGCAGCGTTGAAGATCCCCTCCGCGCCGAGACCCAGTACTTC. This sequence encodes CSVEDPLRAETQYF.

The CDR3 sequence is CASSLTGSQISYEQYF. The CDR3 coding sequence is TGTGCCAGCAGCTTGACAGGGTCCCAAATTTCCTACGAGCAGTACTTC. The chain uses TRBV7-3 and TRBJ2-7; 7 bases map to TRBD1. The germline CDR1 and CDR2 sequences are SGHTA and FQGTGA. There are 16 residues in the CDR3. Trimming at V came to 3 bases and at J to 1 base, leaving 9 bases not matched to a gene.

CDR3 amino acids: CASSFPGYEQYF. DNA of the CDR3: TGTGCCAGCAGTTTCCCCGGCTACGAGCAGTACTTC. The chain uses TRBV27 and TRBJ2-7; D is unclear. CDR3 length: 12 residues. CDR1 and CDR2 from the germline V gene are MNHEY and SMNVEV (reference sequence). Trimming pared 3 bases from V and 3 bases from J, leaving 6 bases between.

The chain couples TRBV7-2 to TRBJ1-5, with D uncertain. CDR3 length equals 16 residues. Germline V gene sequence: CDR1 SGHTA, CDR2 FQGNSA. Trimming took off 3 bases at V and 0 bases at J, with 12 bases between the two ends. CDR3 in DNA: TGTGCCAGCAGCTTTAAGGGAGGCCTTAGCAATCAGCCCCAGCATTTT. Amino acids: CASSFKGGLSNQPQHF.

The genes are TRBV30 and TRBJ2-2, with D possibly TRBD1 on 5 matching bases. This CDR3 is 11 amino acids long. From germline, CDR1 is GTSNPN and CDR2 SVGIG (reference sequence). CDR3 DNA sequence: TGTGCTTTCAGGGTCACCGGGGAGCTGTTTTTT. It specifies CAFRVTGELFF.

V gene TRBV9 combines with J gene TRBJ1-6, with 9 positions matching TRBD1. V dropped 0 bases and J dropped 8; count of bases not matched to a gene: 6. Per the germline V gene, CDR1 is SGDLS and CDR2 is YYNGEE. CDR3 length equals 16 residues. DNA for the CDR3: TGTGCCAGCAGCGTAGAGCCAAGGACAGGGGATTCACCCCTCCACTTT. Its translation: CASSVEPRTGDSPLHF.

This clone has only a few counts. This chain joins TRBV6-1 and TRBJ1-2; maybe TRBD1 (5 bases). The ends were cut back, 6 bases at V and 2 bases at J, with 10 bases in the middle. Germline CDR1 is MNHNS and CDR2 is SASEGT. This CDR3 region has 13 residues. The CDR3 region has the DNA TGTGCCAGCAGGGACACATTAAACTATGGCTACACCTTC. This gives the protein CASRDTLNYGYTF.